This T cell receptor beta chain was profiled in a study of blood T cell repertoires in COVID-19. After removal of 0 bases from V and 0 bases from J, the junction contained 2 bases not matched to a gene. The germline V gene encodes CDR1 SGDLS and CDR2 YYNGEE. This CDR3 spans 15 amino acids. Assay: immunoSEQ multiplex PCR; the TCRdb copy retains only in-frame clones and omits some. The sample contains around 200,000 clones, approximately 87% of which appear only once. The sample consisted of peripheral blood. The source is a man aged 70 or older with active or convalescent COVID-19. The chain carries TRBV9 and TRBJ1-1; TRBD1 matches at 7 bases. CDR3 amino acids: CASSVVGGLNTEAFF. CDR3 nucleotides: TGTGCCAGCAGCGTAGTAGGGGGCTTGAACACTGAAGCTTTCTTT. The whole variable domain, filled in from reference TRBV9 and TRBJ1-1, reads DSGVTQTPKHLITATGQRVTLRCSPRSGDLSVYWYQQSLDQGLQFLIQYYNGEERAKGNILERFSAQQFPDLHSELNLSSLELGDSALYFCASSVVGGLNTEAFFGQGTRLTVV.